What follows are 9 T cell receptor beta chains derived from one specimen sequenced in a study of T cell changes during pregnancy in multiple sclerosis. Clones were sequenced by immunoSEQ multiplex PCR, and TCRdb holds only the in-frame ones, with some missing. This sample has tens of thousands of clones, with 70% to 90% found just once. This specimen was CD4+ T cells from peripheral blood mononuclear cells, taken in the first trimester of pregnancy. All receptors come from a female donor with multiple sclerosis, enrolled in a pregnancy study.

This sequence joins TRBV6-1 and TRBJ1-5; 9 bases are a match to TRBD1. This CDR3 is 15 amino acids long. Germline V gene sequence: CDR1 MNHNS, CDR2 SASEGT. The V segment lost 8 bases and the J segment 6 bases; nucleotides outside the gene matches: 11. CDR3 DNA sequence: TGTGCCAGCTACCCGAGGACAGGGGCAGGTCAGCCCCAGCATTTT. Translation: CASYPRTGAGQPQHF.

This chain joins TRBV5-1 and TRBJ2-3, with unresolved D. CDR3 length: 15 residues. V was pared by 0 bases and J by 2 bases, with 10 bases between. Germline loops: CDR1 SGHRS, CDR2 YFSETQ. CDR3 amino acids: CASSLGEILTDTQYF. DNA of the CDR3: TGCGCCAGCAGCTTGGGCGAAATCCTCACAGATACGCAGTATTTT.

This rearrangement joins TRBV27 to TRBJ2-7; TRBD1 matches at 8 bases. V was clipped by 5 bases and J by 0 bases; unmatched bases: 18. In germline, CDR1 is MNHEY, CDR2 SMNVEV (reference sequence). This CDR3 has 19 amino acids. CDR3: CASSDNVGWGQEFSYEQYF. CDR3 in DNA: TGTGCCAGCAGTGACAACGTCGGTTGGGGACAGGAGTTCTCCTACGAGCAGTACTTC.

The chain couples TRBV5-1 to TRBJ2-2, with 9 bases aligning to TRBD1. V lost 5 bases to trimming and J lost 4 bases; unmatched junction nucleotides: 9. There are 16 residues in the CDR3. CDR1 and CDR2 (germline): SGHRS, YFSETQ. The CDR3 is CASRPAGTGITGELFF. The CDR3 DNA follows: TGCGCCAGCAGACCGGCCGGGACAGGGATCACCGGGGAGCTGTTTTTT.

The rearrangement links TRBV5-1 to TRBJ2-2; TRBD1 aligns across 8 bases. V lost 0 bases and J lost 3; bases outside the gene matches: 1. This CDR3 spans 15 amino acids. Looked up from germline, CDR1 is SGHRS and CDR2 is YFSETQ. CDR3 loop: CASSLVRGHTGELFF. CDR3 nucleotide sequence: TGCGCCAGCAGCTTGGTCAGGGGGCACACCGGGGAGCTGTTTTTT.

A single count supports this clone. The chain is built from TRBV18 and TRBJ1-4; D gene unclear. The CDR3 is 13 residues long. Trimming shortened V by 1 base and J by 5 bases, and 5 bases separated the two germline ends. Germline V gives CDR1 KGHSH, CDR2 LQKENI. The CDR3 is CASSPQENEKLFF. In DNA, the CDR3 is TGTGCCAGCTCACCACAGGAGAATGAAAAACTGTTTTTT. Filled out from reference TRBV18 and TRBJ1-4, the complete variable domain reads NAGVMQNPRHLVRRRGQEARLRCSPMKGHSHVYWYRQLPEEGLKFMVYLQKENIIDESGMPKERFSAEFPKEGPSILRIQQVVRGDSAAYFCASSPQENEKLFFGSGTQLSVL.

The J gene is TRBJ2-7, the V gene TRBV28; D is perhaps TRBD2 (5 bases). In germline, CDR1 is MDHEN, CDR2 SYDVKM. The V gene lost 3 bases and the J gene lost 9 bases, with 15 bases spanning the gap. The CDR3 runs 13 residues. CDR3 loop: CASSFKLGRTQYF. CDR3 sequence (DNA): TGTGCCAGCAGTTTCAAACTAGGGCGAACGCAGTACTTC.

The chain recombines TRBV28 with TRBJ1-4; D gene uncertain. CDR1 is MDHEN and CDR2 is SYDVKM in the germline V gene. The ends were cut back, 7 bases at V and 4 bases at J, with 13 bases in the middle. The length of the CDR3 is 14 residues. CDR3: CASNPGGLNEKLFF. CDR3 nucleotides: TGTGCCAGCAACCCCGGCGGGCTTAATGAAAAACTGTTTTTT.

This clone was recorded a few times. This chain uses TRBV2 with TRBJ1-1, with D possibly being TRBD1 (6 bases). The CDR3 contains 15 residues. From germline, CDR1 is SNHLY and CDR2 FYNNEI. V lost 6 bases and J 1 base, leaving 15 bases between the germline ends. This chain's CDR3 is CASREQGLPNTEAFF. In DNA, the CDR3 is TGTGCCAGCAGGGAACAGGGATTACCGAACACTGAAGCTTTCTTT.